The TCR beta chain under discussion was sequenced for a study of human T cells and chemical hapten exposure. Study as a whole: Largely, small differences in pooled library volume made per-sample TCR yields vary. Findings of the study overall: The study found expanded TCRs formed significantly more large CDR3 similarity clusters than controls.

MiXCR, run by TCRdb on the RACE reads, gives a single entry per CDR3 protein. The sample includes a few hundred thousand distinct CDR3 sequences, more than 5% of them seen just once. The CDR3 spans 13 residues. V lost 1 base, J lost 8 bases, and 11 bases lay in between. Germline values: CDR1 SGDLS, CDR2 YYNGEE. The time point was: patch test 2, 6 weeks after DPC sensitization. The treatment here: therapeutic diphenylcyclopropenone sensitization with weekly scalp DPC. Unseparated into fractions, whole blood served as the source from which total RNA was extracted. Comment on this clonotype: Its antigen is currently unknown.

The chain couples TRBV9 to TRBJ2-3; D not resolved. This clonotype originated in a woman under 30 with alopecia areata. Some clones in this sample may be carry-over from other donors' samples. The specimen comprised whole blood, sampled in connection with sensitization to the hapten diphenylcyclopropenone (DPC). The CDR3 region is CASSVNRAATQYF. The CDR3 DNA reads as TGTGCCAGCAGCGTAAACCGGGCGGCTACGCAGTATTTT.